These 19 T cell receptor beta chains came from one sample sequenced in a study of blood T cells in healthy people across ages. Through a sample-barcoded 5' primer and a J-beta primer mix, a second PCR was run for 7 to 11 cycles. TCRdb re-analysed the 5' RACE reads in MiXCR, keeping a single row per CDR3 protein. The data contain some 920,000 distinct CDR3 sequences, 51% of them singletons. The sample consisted of blood. The receptors were gathered from a woman aged 55 to 70 in good health.

The V call is TRBV7-9, the J call TRBJ2-1, with D possibly being TRBD1 (5 bases). CDR3 length: 15 residues. V lost 2 bases to trimming and J lost 4 bases, with 12 bases between them. Germline lookup yields CDR1 SEHNR and CDR2 FQNEAQ (reference sequence). CDR3 sequence reads: CASSLFGAPYNEQFF. CDR3 sequence (DNA): TGTGCCAGCAGCTTATTTGGGGCTCCTTACAATGAGCAGTTCTTC.

This clonotype was recorded a few times. The chain has TRBV20-1 and TRBJ2-7, with D unresolved. CDR1 and CDR2 from the germline V gene are DFQATT and SNEGSKA (reference sequence). V was pared by 4 bases and J by 2 bases, with 15 bases between. The CDR3 has 14 amino acids. The CDR3 spells CSATREASPYEQYF. CDR3 DNA sequence: TGCAGTGCTACCCGAGAGGCAAGCCCCTACGAGCAGTACTTC.

V and J are TRBV6-1 and TRBJ2-1; TRBD2 aligns across 7 bases. The CDR3 spans 17 residues. The V gene's germline CDR1 is MNHNS and CDR2 SASEGT. V lost 3 bases to trimming and J lost 5 bases; unmatched junction nucleotides: 13. The CDR3 DNA sequence: TGTGCCAGCAGTGAGGGGTTTGGGGGACTACTCCACAATGAGCAGTTCTTC. As protein: CASSEGFGGLLHNEQFF.

The gene calls are TRBV18 and TRBJ2-3, with 7 bases aligning to TRBD2. J was trimmed by 4 bases and V by 2 bases; bases with no gene match: 12. The CDR3 has 17 residues. CDR1 and CDR2 (germline): KGHSH, LQKENI. The CDR3 DNA reads TGTGCCAGCTCACCAGTGGGACTAAATCAGGCGGCAGATACGCAGTATTTT. It specifies CASSPVGLNQAADTQYF.

The chain is built from TRBV20-1 and TRBJ2-5; D remains unclear. Germline V lookup: CDR1 DFQATT, CDR2 SNEGSKA (reference sequence). There are 13 residues in the CDR3. Trimming pared 3 bases from V and 11 bases from J, leaving 19 bases between. The CDR3 nucleotides read TGCAGTGCTAGCGATCGACTGGGCAATGAGCAGTACTTC. Its protein is CSASDRLGNEQYF.

This clonotype was counted a few times. V and J are TRBV20-1 and TRBJ2-4; D gene unclear. The CDR3 totals 15 residues. The germline CDR1 and CDR2 sequences are DFQATT and SNEGSKA (reference sequence). V lost 3 bases and J 0 bases, leaving 12 bases between the germline ends. CDR3 sequence reads: CSASLVASAKNIQYF. CDR3 in DNA: TGCAGTGCTAGTTTGGTAGCCTCAGCCAAAAACATTCAGTACTTC.

The J gene is TRBJ2-7, the V gene TRBV2; 7 bases map to TRBD1. V lost 8 bases and J lost 9; bases outside the gene matches: 16. The CDR3 is 14 amino acids. Germline V lookup: CDR1 SNHLY, CDR2 FYNNEI. CDR3 bases: TGTGCCAGCGTCTCCGGGACAGTATCTTCCCTGCAGTACTTC. It specifies CASVSGTVSSLQYF.

The rearrangement joins TRBV4-3 to TRBJ2-2, with D perhaps TRBD1 or TRBD2 (5 bases each). Per germline, CDR1 LGHNA and CDR2 YSLEER. Trimming left V 4 bases short and J 5 bases short, with 20 bases between. The CDR3 spans 17 residues. Here the CDR3 reads CASSLTPLGRGTGELFF. The CDR3 nucleotides are TGCGCCAGCAGCCTAACCCCACTGGGGCGCGGGACCGGGGAGCTGTTTTTT.

The chain couples TRBV7-8 to TRBJ2-7; either TRBD1 or TRBD2 may supply D (5 bases each). The CDR3 length is 16 residues. The ends were cut back, 5 bases at V and 1 base at J, with 18 bases in the middle. Looked up from germline, CDR1 is SGHVS and CDR2 is FQNEAQ. The CDR3 sequence: CASSLNPVEGSYEQYF. The CDR3 DNA sequence: TGTGCCAGCAGCCTCAACCCGGTCGAGGGGTCCTACGAGCAGTACTTC.

The J gene is TRBJ1-2, the V gene TRBV7-2; TRBD1 is a possible D gene (5 bases). The CDR3 covers 15 residues. Germline loops: CDR1 SGHTA, CDR2 FQGNSA. V was pared by 5 bases and J by 7 bases, with 20 bases between. CDR3 loop: CASSSRDAGGGGYTF. The DNA of the CDR3 is TGTGCCAGCAGCAGCCGGGACGCGGGTGGAGGTGGCTACACCTTC.

The genes are TRBV3-1 and TRBJ1-5; D is perhaps TRBD1 (6 bases). Germline assignment: CDR1 LGHDT and CDR2 YNNKEL (reference sequence). V was pared by 4 bases and J by 5 bases, with 18 bases between. CDR3 size: 16 residues. The CDR3 nucleotides are TGTGCCAGCAGCCCTCTACAGTCAGGGGCCCATCAGCCCCAGCATTTT. It codes for CASSPLQSGAHQPQHF.

The CDR3 sequence is CASSLSGARVGGEQYF. As DNA, the CDR3 is TGTGCCAGCAGCTTGAGTGGGGCCAGGGTGGGTGGTGAGCAGTACTTC. The chain recombines TRBV7-2 with TRBJ2-7; D may be TRBD1 (5 bases). Trimming stripped 3 bases from V and 7 bases from J, with 22 bases between. From germline, CDR1 is SGHTA and CDR2 FQGNSA. The CDR3 length is 16 residues.

This CDR3 reads CSVEGPGGDYNEQYF. DNA of the CDR3: TGCAGCGTTGAAGGACCAGGGGGGGACTACAATGAGCAGTACTTC. The genes are TRBV29-1 and TRBJ2-1; D may correspond to TRBD1 or TRBD2 (7 bases each). The tail of the sequence fits TRBJ2-7 better, so the J call may be wrong. This CDR3 region has 15 residues. The germline gives CDR1 SQVTM, CDR2 ANQGSEA.

This clonotype was seen a few times. The rearrangement joins TRBV13 to TRBJ2-1; D is perhaps TRBD2 (6 bases). Germline-derived CDR1 and CDR2 are PRHDT and FYEKMQ (reference sequence). V lost 4 bases and J lost 5, with 15 bases in between. This CDR3 comprises 15 residues. The CDR3 nucleotides are TGTGCCAGCAGCTCAGGATGGGGGGAGGACAATGAGCAGTTCTTC. It is translated as CASSSGWGEDNEQFF.

CDR3 loop: CASSRQQKLSANEKLFF. DNA for the CDR3: TGTGCCAGCAGTCGCCAACAAAAATTGTCGGCTAATGAAAAACTGTTTTTT. The chain uses TRBV27 and TRBJ1-4; D call uncertain. V was shortened by 5 bases and J by 3 bases, with 19 bases between the two germline ends. Germline CDR1 reads MNHEY; CDR2 reads SMNVEV (reference sequence). This CDR3 spans 17 amino acids.

The V gene is TRBV3-1, the J gene TRBJ2-2, with TRBD2 matching 12 bases. The ends lost 2 bases at V and 5 bases at J; junction bases unmatched: 6. Looked up from germline, CDR1 is LGHDT and CDR2 is YNNKEL (reference sequence). The CDR3 is 17 amino acids. The CDR3 DNA follows: TGTGCCAGCAGCCAATGGTCGACTAGCGGGAGTACCGGGGAGCTGTTTTTT. Its translation is CASSQWSTSGSTGELFF.

As to this clonotype: An end of the junction differs from the germline gene, which may be a read error. The V call is TRBV10-1, the J call TRBJ2-7; D gene ambiguous. Germline V gives CDR1 WNHNN, CDR2 SYGVQD (reference sequence). The CDR3 sequence is 15 residues long. The CDR3 spells CARSRSGPEGYEQYF. The CDR3 DNA sequence: TGCGCCCGCAGTCGGAGTGGCCCCGAAGGCTACGAGCAGTACTTC.

The chain combines TRBV20-1 with TRBJ2-1; D is ambiguous. The CDR3 has 14 residues. V was shortened by 6 bases and J by 0 bases, with 12 bases between the two germline ends. The V gene's germline CDR1 is DFQATT and CDR2 SNEGSKA (reference sequence). The CDR3: CSAEQWASYNEQFF. CDR3 DNA: TGCAGTGCCGAACAGTGGGCCTCCTACAATGAGCAGTTCTTC.

The chain joins TRBV27 to TRBJ1-2; 8 bases map to TRBD1. The CDR3 has 14 residues. V was pared by 4 bases and J by 2 bases, with 3 bases of the junction left unmatched. CDR1 and CDR2 from the germline V gene are MNHEY and SMNVEV (reference sequence). CDR3 residues: CASSSTGGNYGYTF. CDR3 nucleotides: TGTGCCAGCAGTTCCACAGGGGGGAACTATGGCTACACCTTC.